This T cell receptor (beta chain) was identified in a study of blood T cell repertoires in COVID-19. Profiling relied on immunoSEQ multiplex PCR, and the TCRdb table lists in-frame clones only, not all of them. Of about 150,000 clones listed, about four fifths were seen once; the top ten hold 5%. This clone has a single count. Enrollment of patients from Seattle took place during active infection, with longitudinal follow-up. The TCR was taken from an older woman with COVID-19, enrolled during active disease. Source material: peripheral blood.

The CDR3 reads CASSPRGLGMNTEAFF. CDR3 DNA: TGTGCCAGCAGCCCTAGGGGGCTAGGAATGAACACTGAAGCTTTCTTT. The rearrangement joins TRBV5-6 to TRBJ1-1; 7 bases are a match to TRBD1. CDR3 size: 16 residues. Germline V CDR1 and CDR2: SGHDT, YYEEEE. The J segment lost 0 bases and the V segment lost 4 bases, leaving 9 bases of the junction unmatched.